This T cell receptor beta chain was captured in a study of radiation and T cells in renal cell carcinoma. About the research overall: Nephrectomy followed 15 Gy stereotactic body radiation by 4 weeks. Findings and caveats of the study: In blood, top tumor clones expanded by 2 weeks, shrinking by 4.

Documented time point: blood 2 weeks post-SBRT. Treatment meaning: 15 Gy SBRT to primary tumor, nephrectomy 4 weeks later. Serial blood draws occurred at baseline and 2 and 4 weeks post-SBRT. Clear cell pathology was present in this patient's renal cell carcinoma. On this clone itself: Its specificity is unknown.

TCRdb keeps only in-frame clones here, not all; method: immunoSEQ multiplex PCR. The table has under 150,000 clones, 81% seen once; the top ten hold approximately 2%. Deletions cut 1 base from V and 4 bases from J, with 12 bases between. The CDR3 sequence is 15 residues long. CDR1 and CDR2 from the germline V gene are SGHNT and YYREEE (reference sequence). This clonotype was obtained from a woman aged 55-75 years with renal cell carcinoma. The chain has TRBV5-4 and TRBJ2-1, with D perhaps assigned TRBD1 or TRBD2 (6 bases each). The sample consisted of blood, taken from a patient whose treatment included radiotherapy and nephrectomy. CDR3 sequence: CASSLSGGSYNEQFF. For the CDR3, the DNA is TGTGCCAGCAGCTTGTCCGGGGGCTCGTACAATGAGCAGTTCTTC.